This is a list of T cell receptor beta chains from one sample in a study of blood T cells in healthy people across ages. TCRdb re-analysed the 5' RACE reads in MiXCR, keeping a single row per CDR3 protein. The repertoire includes around 1,500,000 distinct CDR3 sequences, 25% to 30% of them detected once, and less than 9.5% sits in the top ten. Sequences were obtained from blood. These receptors originate from a woman aged 25-40 years in good health. The CDR3 runs from the conserved cysteine through the conserved F or W.

j_call,v_call,cdr3_aa
TRBJ1-1,TRBV9,CASSVEESNTEAFF
TRBJ2-7,TRBV7-4,CASSPSGSRWHYEQYF
TRBJ2-7,TRBV7-9,CASSLGPPRDSSEQYF
TRBJ1-3,TRBV9,CASSVVETGGFSGNTIYF
TRBJ2-7,TRBV12-5,CASGLVLGRSYEQYF
TRBJ2-7,TRBV7-9,CASSPPDRESYEQYF
TRBJ2-7,TRBV5-1,CASSPLPTSGHTYEQYF
TRBJ2-3,TRBV5-5,CASRDRTGSRDTQYF
TRBJ1-5,TRBV6-5,CASSYQQGSNQPQHF
TRBJ1-2,TRBV5-1,CASSLGQGDGGYTF
TRBJ1-1,TRBV3-1,CASSPLRGNTEAFF
TRBJ2-1,TRBV20-1,CSASLAGGPLYNEQFF
TRBJ1-1,TRBV7-9,CASSPPQGIAEAFF
TRBJ2-7,TRBV7-8,CASSNTGTGGYEQYF
TRBJ2-5,TRBV20-1,CSTRTSGVRETQYF
TRBJ2-3,TRBV18,CASSPGSGGDTQYF
TRBJ2-5,TRBV5-1,CANGLWGQETQYF
TRBJ2-1,TRBV12-3/TRBV12-4,CASPPEVPAGVNEQFF
TRBJ1-1,TRBV18,CASSGPINTEAFF
TRBJ2-2,TRBV5-1,CASSFYSGTTNAGELFF
TRBJ2-1,TRBV5-1,CASSLGQDGGFDEQFF
TRBJ1-6,TRBV15,CATSSFPDLTLHF
TRBJ2-1,TRBV29-1,CSVGGQGLYNDQFF
TRBJ2-6,TRBV5-1,CASSFRQVSGANVLTF
TRBJ2-3,TRBV9,CASSVGGGRRTDTQYF
TRBJ2-5,TRBV2,CASMRTGEETQYF
TRBJ1-2,TRBV12-3/TRBV12-4,CASSNRNGYTF
TRBJ1-5,TRBV5-1,CASSTGPGSNQPQHF
TRBJ1-2,TRBV29-1,CSVDDRGLANRLWGQGAPGYTF
TRBJ2-3,TRBV4-1,CASSQKTFSTSDSNTDTQYF
TRBJ2-6,TRBV27,CASSELSGANVLTF
TRBJ2-2,TRBV20-1,CSARRGLAGTGELFF
TRBJ2-3,TRBV4-1,CASSQGRGDTQYF
TRBJ2-1,TRBV24-1,CATRGKDNEQFF
TRBJ1-5,TRBV5-1,CASSPQDRESNQPQHF
TRBJ1-2,TRBV4-1,CASSRGQTRASSIYGYTF
TRBJ1-2,TRBV4-2,CASSQGGREGDYGYTF
TRBJ2-3,TRBV27,CASTLAGSPGTQYF